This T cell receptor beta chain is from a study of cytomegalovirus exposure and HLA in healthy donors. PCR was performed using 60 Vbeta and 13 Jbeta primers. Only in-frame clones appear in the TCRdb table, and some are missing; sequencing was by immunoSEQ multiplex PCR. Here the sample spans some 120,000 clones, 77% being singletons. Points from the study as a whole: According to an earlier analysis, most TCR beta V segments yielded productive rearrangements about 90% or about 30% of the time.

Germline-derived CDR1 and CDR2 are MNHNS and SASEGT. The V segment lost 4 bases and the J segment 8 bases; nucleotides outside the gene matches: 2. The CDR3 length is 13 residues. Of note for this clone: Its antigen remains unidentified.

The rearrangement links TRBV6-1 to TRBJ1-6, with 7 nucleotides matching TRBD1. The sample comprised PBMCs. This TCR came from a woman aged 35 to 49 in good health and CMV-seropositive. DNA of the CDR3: TGTGCCAGCAGTGGACAGGGTTATTCACCCCTCCACTTT. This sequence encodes CASSGQGYSPLHF.